This T cell receptor (beta chain) came from a study of cytomegalovirus exposure and HLA in healthy donors. This clone was recorded once. Its specificity is unknown. Notes on the study in general: Reports showed the classifier diagnosing cytomegalovirus status with high specificity and sensitivity.

Looked up from germline, CDR1 is MNHNY and CDR2 is SVGAGI (reference sequence). V lost 7 bases and J 1 base, leaving 15 bases between the germline ends. CDR3 length: 15 residues. Profiling relied on immunoSEQ multiplex PCR, and the TCRdb table lists in-frame clones only, not all of them. The sample lists under 250,000 clones, about 83% occurring once. Sample: PBMCs. The chain employs TRBV6-6 and TRBJ2-3; possible D gene TRBD2, 6 bases. The TCR originated in a man aged 18 to 35 in good health and CMV-seronegative. The DNA for the CDR3 is TGTGCCAGCACCCCCGGAGGGAGAGGCACAGATACGCAGTATTTT. Translated: CASTPGGRGTDTQYF.